The 11 T cell receptor beta chains presented below share a single source sample, sequenced in a study of CD8+ T cells in alopecia areata. Sample treatment: oral pan-JAK inhibitor, 5-10 mg twice daily. The sequencing template was cDNA reverse transcribed from extracted RNA. TCRdb keeps only in-frame clones here, not all; method: immunoSEQ multiplex PCR. The sample holds about 280,000 clones; 58% are singletons and the top ten take under 2%. The starting material was CD4+ T cells sorted from blood, obtained at week 24, from a patient treated with tofacitinib. All receptors come from a human donor with alopecia areata.

The chain carries TRBV25-1 and TRBJ2-1; D unresolved. CDR3 length: 15 amino acids. The V gene lost 10 bases and the J gene lost 0 bases, with 16 bases spanning the gap. Germline V lookup: CDR1 MGHDK, CDR2 SYGVNS. The CDR3 nucleotides read TGTGCCACGTCCTTGGGCCCGCCCTCCTACAATGAGCAGTTCTTC. As protein: CATSLGPPSYNEQFF.

The genes are TRBV28 and TRBJ2-5; D remains ambiguous. Germline V CDR1 and CDR2: MDHEN, SYDVKM. The CDR3 length is 14 residues. V was cut by 5 bases and J by 4 bases, with 14 bases left in between. The CDR3 loop is CASSLLGQLETQYF. CDR3 in DNA: TGTGCCAGCAGTCTCCTCGGGCAGTTAGAGACCCAGTACTTC.

The gene calls are TRBV27 and TRBJ1-1; D unresolved. The CDR3 is 14 residues long. Germline CDR1 MNHEY, CDR2 SMNVEV (reference sequence). The V and J ends lost 2 bases and 2 bases respectively, with 9 bases between them. The chain's CDR3 is CASSLDRVNTEAFF. The CDR3 bases are TGTGCCAGCAGTTTAGATAGGGTCAACACTGAAGCTTTCTTT.

This clone appeared once. The chain has TRBV18 and TRBJ1-2; D is perhaps TRBD1 (6 bases). This CDR3 is built from 15 residues. Looked up from germline, CDR1 is KGHSH and CDR2 is LQKENI. Trimming removed 3 bases from V and 8 bases from J, with 19 bases in between. Here the CDR3 reads CASSPTGQTASGYTF. The DNA for the CDR3 is TGTGCCAGCTCACCCACAGGGCAGACGGCGTCCGGCTACACCTTC.

CDR3 coding DNA: TGTGCCAGCAGTATGGGGACAGTCGGCACAGATACGCAGTATTTT. This translates into CASSMGTVGTDTQYF. The rearrangement links TRBV6-5 to TRBJ2-3, with TRBD1 matching over 7 bases. With V trimmed by 5 bases and J by 1 base, 6 bases remained unmatched. The CDR3 is 15 amino acids. Germline values: CDR1 MNHEY, CDR2 SVGAGI.

The chain carries TRBV30 and TRBJ1-4; TRBD1 agrees at 7 bases. The V gene end was trimmed by 2 bases and the J gene end by 6 bases; junction bases not matched to a gene: 3. CDR1 is GTSNPN and CDR2 is SVGIG in the germline V gene (reference sequence). This CDR3 has 13 residues. The CDR3 spells CAWSTGVYEKLFF. The CDR3 nucleotides read TGTGCCTGGAGTACAGGGGTTTATGAAAAACTGTTTTTT.

The gene calls are TRBV7-9 and TRBJ1-2; D unresolved. This CDR3 region has 11 residues. Trimming left V 0 bases short and J 7 bases short, with 3 bases between. The V gene's germline CDR1 is SEHNR and CDR2 FQNEAQ (reference sequence). The CDR3 spells CASSLARGYTF. The CDR3 coding sequence is TGTGCCAGCAGCTTAGCTCGTGGCTACACCTTC.

In regard to this clone: One junction end does not reproduce the germline sequence, and a read error may be involved. V gene TRBV6-1 combines with J gene TRBJ2-3; possibly TRBD1 for D (5 bases). Germline assignment: CDR1 MNHNS and CDR2 SASEGT. The CDR3 sequence is 15 residues long. The CDR3 sequence is CAISVTGALTDTQYF. As DNA, the CDR3 is TGTGCCATCAGTGTCACAGGAGCCCTCACAGATACGCAGTATTTT.

This clone was picked up one time. The gene calls are TRBV4-1 and TRBJ1-5, with TRBD1 matching 9 bases. Per the germline V gene, CDR1 is MGHRA and CDR2 is YSYEKL. Unmatched junction bases numbered 3, after V lost 4 bases and J lost 2 bases. The CDR3 spans 15 residues. The DNA of the CDR3 is TGCGCCAGCAGCCTGCGGACAGGGGGCAATCAGCCCCAGCATTTT. It codes for CASSLRTGGNQPQHF.

This chain's CDR3 is CASSVIPGGLAGASSTDTQYF. The CDR3 DNA reads as TGTGCCAGCAGCGTCATCCCAGGGGGACTAGCGGGGGCCTCTAGCACAGATACGCAGTATTTT. The chain combines TRBV9 with TRBJ2-3, with 14 bases that match TRBD2. The CDR3 consists of 21 residues. The V segment lost 2 bases and the J segment 0 bases; nucleotides outside the gene matches: 14. Germline-derived CDR1 and CDR2 are SGDLS and YYNGEE. The full variable domain, completed using reference TRBV9 and TRBJ2-3, is DSGVTQTPKHLITATGQRVTLRCSPRSGDLSVYWYQQSLDQGLQFLIQYYNGEERAKGNILERFSAQQFPDLHSELNLSSLELGDSALYFCASSVIPGGLAGASSTDTQYFGPGTRLTVL.

V usage is TRBV29-1 and J usage is TRBJ2-5; no definite D call. The length of the CDR3 is 15 residues. The germline gives CDR1 SQVTM, CDR2 ANQGSEA. Trimming took 4 bases from V and 0 from J, leaving 15 bases between them. The CDR3 nucleotides are TGCAGCGTTGTTCCTCCGGACGGGTACCAAGAGACCCAGTACTTC. Encoded protein: CSVVPPDGYQETQYF.